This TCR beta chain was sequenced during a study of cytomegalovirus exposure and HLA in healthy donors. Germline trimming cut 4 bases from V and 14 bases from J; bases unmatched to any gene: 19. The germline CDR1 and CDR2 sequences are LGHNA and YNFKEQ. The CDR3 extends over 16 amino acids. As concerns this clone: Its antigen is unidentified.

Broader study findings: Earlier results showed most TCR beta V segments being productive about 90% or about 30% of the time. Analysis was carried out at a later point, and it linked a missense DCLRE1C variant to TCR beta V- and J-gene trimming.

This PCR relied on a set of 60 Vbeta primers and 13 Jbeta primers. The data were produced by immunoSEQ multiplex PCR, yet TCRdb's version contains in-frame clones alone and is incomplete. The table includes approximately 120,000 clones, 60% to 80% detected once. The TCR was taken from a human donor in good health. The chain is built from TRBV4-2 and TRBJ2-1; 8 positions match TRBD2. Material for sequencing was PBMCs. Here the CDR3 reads CASSPRGSGIARAEFF. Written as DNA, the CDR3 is TGTGCCAGCAGCCCTCGGGGTAGCGGGATAGCGCGGGCTGAGTTCTTC.